These 14 T cell receptor beta chains share one sample of origin, sequenced in a study of blood T cell repertoires in COVID-19. TCRdb keeps only in-frame clones here, not all; method: immunoSEQ multiplex PCR. The table includes approximately 180,000 clones, 80% to 90% detected once. The sample taken for sequencing was peripheral blood. These receptors were taken from a woman aged 80 or older with COVID-19, enrolled during active disease.

The chain has TRBV27 and TRBJ2-7; D gene ambiguous. V gave up 6 bases and J gave up 7 bases, with 10 bases separating them. CDR1 is MNHEY, CDR2 SMNVEV, per germline (reference sequence). CDR3 size: 11 residues. CDR3 loop: CASSTNLEQYF. CDR3 bases: TGTGCCAGCAGCACCAACTTGGAGCAGTACTTC.

The table lists this clone with a few counts. The rearrangement joins TRBV24-1 to TRBJ1-2; D is ambiguous. V gave up 2 bases and J gave up 1 base, with 10 bases separating them. The CDR3 totals 15 residues. Germline CDR1 KGHDR, CDR2 SFDVKD. The CDR3 here is CATSDSHAGNYGYTF. As DNA, the CDR3 is TGTGCCACCAGTGATTCGCATGCGGGTAACTATGGCTACACCTTC.

V is TRBV27 and J is TRBJ2-1; TRBD2 aligns across 11 bases. Trimming cost V 1 base and J 6 bases; bases outside gene matches: 8. The CDR3 is 17 residues long. Germline V lookup: CDR1 MNHEY, CDR2 SMNVEV (reference sequence). The CDR3 here is CASSLLLAGGPGNEQFF. For the CDR3, the DNA is TGTGCCAGCAGTTTATTGTTAGCGGGAGGGCCGGGCAATGAGCAGTTCTTC.

This chain joins TRBV27 and TRBJ2-1; 8 nucleotides align to TRBD2. Germline V gene data show CDR1 as MNHEY and CDR2 as SMNVEV (reference sequence). The CDR3 runs 17 residues. V lost 5 bases to trimming and J lost 4 bases; unmatched junction nucleotides: 13. The CDR3 loop reads CASSLRGSGVLYNEQFF. Written as DNA, the CDR3 is TGTGCCAGCAGTCTTCGAGGTAGCGGGGTTCTTTACAATGAGCAGTTCTTC.

The table lists this clone with a count of one. The chain recombines TRBV30 with TRBJ2-1; 8 bases are shared with TRBD1. The CDR3 is 13 residues long. Germline CDR1 reads GTSNPN; CDR2 reads SVGIG (reference sequence). Trimming at V came to 4 bases and at J to 7 bases, leaving 6 bases not matched to a gene. The CDR3 coding sequence is TGTGCCTGGAAGAGGACAGGGACAAATGAGCAGTTCTTC. It is translated as CAWKRTGTNEQFF.

The chain links TRBV27 to TRBJ2-1; no clear D. Trimming removed 5 bases at V and 3 bases at J, with 11 bases between. In germline, CDR1 is MNHEY, CDR2 SMNVEV (reference sequence). This CDR3 region has 14 residues. The CDR3 sequence: CASSPLPSYNEQFF. Here the CDR3 DNA reads TGTGCCAGCAGTCCCCTTCCGAGCTACAATGAGCAGTTCTTC.

This clone has a single count. This sequence joins TRBV5-6 and TRBJ1-2, with a weak D call TRBD1 (6 bases). The CDR3 spans 12 residues. Germline lookup yields CDR1 SGHDT and CDR2 YYEEEE. V was shortened by 4 bases and J by 9 bases, with 13 bases between the two germline ends. Written as DNA, the CDR3 is TGTGCCAGCAGCAGACCGACAGGTAGCTACACCTTC. Translation gives CASSRPTGSYTF.

The chain recombines TRBV6-6 with TRBJ1-2, with D perhaps TRBD1 (6 bases). The germline V and J ends were trimmed by 6 bases and 6 bases, with 20 bases remaining between them. The CDR3 has 15 amino acids. The V gene's germline CDR1 is MNHNY and CDR2 SVGAGI (reference sequence). The CDR3 DNA sequence: TGTGCCAGCAGCCCGGGAAACAGGGTGTTCGATGGCTACACCTTC. Translation gives CASSPGNRVFDGYTF.

This clone was counted between two and nine times. This chain connects TRBV7-2 to TRBJ2-7, with TRBD1 as a possible D gene (5 bases). Per the germline V gene, CDR1 is SGHTA and CDR2 is FQGNSA. This CDR3 contains 19 residues. V was pared by 2 bases and J by 2 bases, with 25 bases between. CDR3 coding DNA: TGTGCCAGCAGCTTATATGGGATGGGGCCCGTCGTCCCAACCTACGAGCAGTACTTC. Encoded protein: CASSLYGMGPVVPTYEQYF.

This clone was counted only a few times. J is TRBJ1-2 and V is TRBV7-8; tentative D call: TRBD1 (5 bases). With 5 bases removed from V and 3 bases from J, the gap between germline ends came to 16 bases. CDR1 and CDR2 from the germline V gene are SGHVS and FQNEAQ. There are 15 residues in the CDR3. CDR3 in amino acids: CASSPLGQIDYGYTF. CDR3 bases: TGTGCCAGCAGCCCACTGGGGCAGATAGACTATGGCTACACCTTC.

This rearrangement joins TRBV10-3 to TRBJ2-1; possibly TRBD2 for D (5 bases). The CDR3 consists of 13 residues. Germline V gives CDR1 ENHRY, CDR2 SYGVKD. The V and J ends lost 0 bases and 10 bases respectively, with 10 bases between them. The CDR3 here is CAISESRAAEQFF. For the CDR3, the DNA is TGTGCCATCAGTGAGTCGAGGGCAGCCGAGCAGTTCTTC.

The rearrangement joins TRBV6-6 to TRBJ2-3; 7 bases line up with TRBD2. Germline V gene sequence: CDR1 MNHNY, CDR2 SVGAGI (reference sequence). This CDR3 contains 15 residues. The junction had 6 bases not matched to a gene; V was cut back by 6 bases and J by 0 bases. The CDR3 reads CASSPLGGSTDTQYF. CDR3 coding DNA: TGTGCCAGCAGCCCCCTCGGGGGGAGCACAGATACGCAGTATTTT.

The chain carries TRBV3-1 (or the pseudogene TRBV3-2) and TRBJ2-3, with 8 bases lining up with TRBD2. This CDR3 has 15 residues. Trimming cost V 0 bases and J 4 bases; bases outside gene matches: 3. Germline V gene lookup returns CDR1 LGHDT and CDR2 YNNKEL (reference sequence). The DNA for the CDR3 is TGTGCCAGCAGCCAAGACCATAGCGGGGCAGATACGCAGTATTTT. Its protein is CASSQDHSGADTQYF.

The V gene is TRBV10-3, the J gene TRBJ1-2; D is unresolved. V lost 3 bases and J lost 0, with 5 bases in between. Germline V gene sequence: CDR1 ENHRY, CDR2 SYGVKD. The CDR3 is made up of 13 amino acids. The CDR3 bases are TGTGCCATCAGTGAAACAGCTAACTATGGCTACACCTTC. The encoded protein is CAISETANYGYTF.